This T cell receptor beta chain was identified during a study of T-cell reconstitution after alpha-beta-depleted transplantation in children. Study-level findings and limits: There were some patients whose high TCRbeta diversity at day 60 came from surviving recipient T cells and thymic progenitors. Two months or so post-transplant, alpha-beta T cells reportedly derived from several hundred expanded graft clones. Fresh T-cell production supplied most of the T-cell counts and diversity seen one year after transplant.

V shed 4 bases and J shed 1 base, with 14 bases lying between them. The CDR3 runs 16 residues. Germline CDR1 is SGHRS and CDR2 is YFSETQ. This clonotype was seen ten or more times. What it binds is unknown. Unique molecular identifiers featured in how the TCRbeta library was prepared. TCRdb re-called the PCR reads with MiXCR, one entry per CDR3 protein. The table shows some 220,000 distinct CDR3 sequences, with approximately 11% occurring only once. Sequencing was performed on PBMCs, taken before TCRalphabeta/CD19-depleted stem cell transplant. The rearrangement uses TRBV5-1 and TRBJ2-2; D is undetermined. The sequence came from a child in the first two years of life with acute myeloid leukemia, due to receive a stem cell transplant. This CDR3 reads CASSHLDSRNTGELFF. The CDR3 nucleotides are TGCGCCAGCAGCCACTTAGACTCCCGGAACACCGGGGAGCTGTTTTTT.